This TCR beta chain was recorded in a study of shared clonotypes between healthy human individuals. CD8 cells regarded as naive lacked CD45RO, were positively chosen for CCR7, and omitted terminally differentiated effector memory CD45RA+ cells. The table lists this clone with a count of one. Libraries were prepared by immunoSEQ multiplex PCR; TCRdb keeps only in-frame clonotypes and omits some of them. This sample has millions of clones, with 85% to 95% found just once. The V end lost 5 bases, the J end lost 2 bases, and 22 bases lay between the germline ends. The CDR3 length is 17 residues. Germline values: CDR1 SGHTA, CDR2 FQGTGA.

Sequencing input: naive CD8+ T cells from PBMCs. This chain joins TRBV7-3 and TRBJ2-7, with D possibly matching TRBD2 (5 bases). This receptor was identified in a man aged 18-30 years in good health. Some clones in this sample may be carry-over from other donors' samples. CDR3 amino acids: CASSLREVGRATYEQYF. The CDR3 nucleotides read TGTGCCAGCAGCCTCCGGGAAGTTGGGAGAGCTACCTACGAGCAGTACTTC.